Below are 26 T cell receptor beta chains sequenced from a single sample in a study of cytomegalovirus exposure and HLA in healthy donors. PCR employed 60 Vbeta and 13 Jbeta primers. Only in-frame clones appear in the TCRdb table, and some are missing; sequencing was by immunoSEQ multiplex PCR. This table holds some 150,000 clones, 55% to 70% found once. Sequencing was performed on PBMCs. Source of these receptors: a woman in her sixties or seventies in good health and CMV-seropositive.

The chain has TRBV15 and TRBJ1-4, with D perhaps matching TRBD1 (5 bases). V was cut by 1 base and J by 3 bases, with 15 bases left in between. CDR1 and CDR2 (germline): LNHNV, YYDKDF (reference sequence). This CDR3 comprises 17 residues. The CDR3 region is CATSRVLGGSANEKLFF. The CDR3 nucleotides are TGTGCCACCAGCAGAGTTTTGGGGGGAAGTGCTAATGAAAAACTGTTTTTT.

This clone was recorded a few times. The V call is TRBV5-1, the J call TRBJ1-2; TRBD1 agrees at 7 bases. The CDR3 sequence is 15 residues long. With 4 bases clipped from V and 4 bases from J, the junction kept 10 bases outside the gene matches. Germline CDR1 and CDR2: SGHRS and YFSETQ. CDR3 amino acids: CASSPILDRSYGYTF. CDR3 in DNA: TGCGCCAGCAGCCCTATCTTGGACAGGAGCTATGGCTACACCTTC.

The chain recombines TRBV5-5 with TRBJ1-5; 7 nucleotides align to TRBD1. The germline gives CDR1 SGHKS, CDR2 YYEKEE (reference sequence). The CDR3 is made up of 17 amino acids. The V segment lost 0 bases and the J segment 1 base; nucleotides outside the gene matches: 7. CDR3 nucleotides: TGTGCCAGCAGCTTGGGGCAGGGGGATTTGAGCAATCAGCCCCAGCATTTT. Its protein is CASSLGQGDLSNQPQHF.

The chain recombines TRBV9 with TRBJ2-7, with D perhaps matching TRBD1 (6 bases). Germline CDR1 is SGDLS and CDR2 is YYNGEE. The length of the CDR3 is 15 residues. The V gene lost 4 bases and the J gene lost 4 bases, with 18 bases spanning the gap. The CDR3 nucleotides are TGTGCCAGCAGCCCTCGGACAGATCCAGCGTACGAGCAGTACTTC. Translating it yields CASSPRTDPAYEQYF.

V and J are TRBV5-4 and TRBJ1-1; D is unclear. V was clipped by 6 bases and J by 2 bases, with 14 bases between them. Germline lookup yields CDR1 SGHNT and CDR2 YYREEE (reference sequence). The CDR3 spans 14 residues. The CDR3 loop reads CASTMRAINTEAFF. CDR3 bases: TGTGCCAGCACCATGAGGGCGATAAACACTGAAGCTTTCTTT. The full variable domain, with the rest looked up from reference TRBV5-4 and TRBJ1-1, is ETGVTQSPTHLIKTRGQQVTLRCSSQSGHNTVSWYQQALGQGPQFIFQYYREEENGRGNFPPRFSGLQFPNYSSELNVNALELDDSALYLCASTMRAINTEAFFGQGTRLTVV.

The rearrangement uses TRBV19 and TRBJ2-5; D is possibly TRBD2 (5 bases). CDR1 LNHDA and CDR2 SQIVND come from the germline V gene (reference sequence). V was shortened by 3 bases and J by 4 bases, with 24 bases between the two germline ends. The CDR3 runs to 18 residues. Here the CDR3 DNA reads TGTGCCAGTAGTATCCCCCCCCGCGGGCAGCCCGACGGAGAGACCCAGTACTTC. Encoded protein: CASSIPPRGQPDGETQYF. Full variable domain (remainder filled in from reference TRBV19 and TRBJ2-5): DGGITQSPKYLFRKEGQNVTLSCEQNLNHDAMYWYRQDPGQGLRLIYYSQIVNDFQKGDIAEGYSVSREKKESFPLTVTSAQKNPTAFYLCASSIPPRGQPDGETQYFGPGTRLLVL.

The V gene is TRBV28, the J gene TRBJ1-2; maybe TRBD1 (5 bases). Germline V gene sequence: CDR1 MDHEN, CDR2 SYDVKM. This CDR3 comprises 12 residues. The V gene lost 6 bases and the J gene lost 4 bases, with 9 bases spanning the gap. The CDR3 region is CASRPDSYGYTF. In DNA, the CDR3 is TGTGCCAGCAGACCCGACAGCTATGGCTACACCTTC.

This clone was counted between two and nine times. The chain combines TRBV19 with TRBJ2-1, with D uncertain. Germline V lookup: CDR1 LNHDA, CDR2 SQIVND (reference sequence). V lost 3 bases to trimming and J lost 4 bases, with 7 bases between them. The CDR3 is made up of 13 amino acids. The CDR3 DNA reads TGTGCCAGTAGTATCCACAGTTACAATGAGCAGTTCTTC. Translation: CASSIHSYNEQFF.

The J gene is TRBJ2-7, the V gene TRBV20-1; D not certain. CDR1 is DFQATT, CDR2 SNEGSKA, per germline (reference sequence). Trimming shortened V by 3 bases and J by 3 bases, and 6 bases separated the two germline ends. The CDR3 spans 11 residues. The CDR3 DNA sequence: TGCAGTGCTAGTCGGTTCTACGAGCAGTACTTC. Its translation: CSASRFYEQYF.

The chain carries TRBV19 and TRBJ2-5; D perhaps matches TRBD2 (5 bases). V lost 3 bases and J lost 5, with 16 bases in between. This CDR3 comprises 15 residues. Germline values: CDR1 LNHDA, CDR2 SQIVND (reference sequence). CDR3 amino acids: CASSMVESRRETQYF. For the CDR3, the DNA is TGTGCCAGTAGTATGGTTGAAAGCAGGAGGGAGACCCAGTACTTC. Filled out from reference TRBV19 and TRBJ2-5, the complete variable domain reads DGGITQSPKYLFRKEGQNVTLSCEQNLNHDAMYWYRQDPGQGLRLIYYSQIVNDFQKGDIAEGYSVSREKKESFPLTVTSAQKNPTAFYLCASSMVESRRETQYFGPGTRLLVL.

This clone was counted a few times. The chain recombines TRBV5-5 with TRBJ2-2; the match to TRBD2 covers 9 bases. The CDR3 has 12 amino acids. Germline assignment: CDR1 SGHKS and CDR2 YYEKEE (reference sequence). J was trimmed by 5 bases and V by 9 bases; bases with no gene match: 2. CDR3: CANGLATGELFF. The CDR3 DNA reads TGTGCCAACGGACTAGCGACCGGGGAGCTGTTTTTT.

CDR3 coding DNA: TGTGCCAGCAGCACGACAGGGGGCGCCTATGGCTACACCTTC. Translating gives CASSTTGGAYGYTF. The V call is TRBV28, the J call TRBJ1-2, with 10 positions matching TRBD1. The CDR3 is made up of 14 amino acids. The V gene end was trimmed by 6 bases and the J gene end by 4 bases; junction bases not matched to a gene: 5. Germline V gives CDR1 MDHEN, CDR2 SYDVKM.

This chain uses TRBV6-6 with TRBJ2-5; TRBD2 is a possible D gene (5 bases). This CDR3 comprises 15 residues. V was trimmed by 4 bases and J by 5 bases, leaving 17 bases between them. Germline CDR1 reads MNHNY; CDR2 reads SVGAGI (reference sequence). The CDR3 region is CASSFSGGARETQYF. The CDR3 region has the DNA TGTGCCAGCAGTTTCTCCGGAGGAGCGCGGGAGACCCAGTACTTC.

Details on this clone: A read error may account for a junction end that differs from germline. The chain combines TRBV7-7 with TRBJ2-5; 12 bases agree with TRBD2. Germline-derived CDR1 and CDR2 are SSHAT and FNYEAQ (reference sequence). The CDR3 has 15 amino acids. CDR3 sequence (DNA): TGTGCTAGCAGCGGCCTAGCGGGGGGGGCGGAGACCCAGTACTTC. The encoded protein is CASSGLAGGAETQYF.

This clone has just a few counts. This chain joins TRBV7-9 and TRBJ2-5; D may be TRBD1 (6 bases). CDR3 size: 16 residues. V was trimmed by 1 base and J by 7 bases, leaving 19 bases between them. Germline values: CDR1 SEHNR, CDR2 FQNEAQ (reference sequence). The CDR3 is CASSLGGRDNKMTQYF. In nucleotides, the CDR3 is TGTGCCAGCAGCTTAGGGGGAAGGGACAACAAGATGACCCAGTACTTC.

This clone has a single count. CDR3 DNA: TGCGCCAGCAGCTTGGGACAGGGCTTCTACGAGCAGTACTTC. Its protein is CASSLGQGFYEQYF. The chain couples TRBV5-1 to TRBJ2-7; 7 nucleotides match TRBD1. Germline loops: CDR1 SGHRS, CDR2 YFSETQ. V was clipped by 0 bases and J by 3 bases; unmatched bases: 3. There are 14 residues in the CDR3.

This chain joins TRBV18 and TRBJ2-7; tentatively, D is TRBD2 (6 bases). The V gene's germline CDR1 is KGHSH and CDR2 LQKENI. Deletions cut 8 bases from V and 7 bases from J, with 21 bases between. This CDR3 comprises 14 residues. CDR3 region: CASLGTRGQGEQYF. The CDR3 bases are TGTGCCAGCCTCGGGACGCGGGGCCAAGGGGAGCAGTACTTC.

V is TRBV15 and J is TRBJ1-4; no clear D gene. The V end was cut by 1 base, the J end by 6 bases, with 12 bases between. CDR3 length: 15 residues. The germline V gene has CDR1 LNHNV and CDR2 YYDKDF (reference sequence). The CDR3 DNA reads TGTGCCACCAGCAGAGGGCGAGGGTCTGATGAAAAACTGTTTTTT. This codes for CATSRGRGSDEKLFF.

This clone was seen just once. The chain has TRBV29-1 and TRBJ2-7; 7 bases agree with TRBD2. This CDR3 comprises 16 residues. CDR1 and CDR2 from the germline V gene are SQVTM and ANQGSEA. Trimming took 4 bases from V and 0 from J; bases not matched to a gene: 12. The CDR3, as DNA: TGCAGCGTTGTTCGGCGGGAGTCCCCGAGCTCCTACGAGCAGTACTTC. This sequence encodes CSVVRRESPSSYEQYF.

This clone has just one count. CDR3 sequence reads: CASSPSGAAGGLRYNEQFF. CDR3 in DNA: TGCGCCAGCAGCCCTAGTGGGGCTGCGGGAGGCCTTCGCTACAATGAGCAGTTCTTC. V gene TRBV5-1 combines with J gene TRBJ2-1; 8 bases map to TRBD2. The CDR3 has 19 residues. Germline trimming cut 4 bases from V and 3 bases from J; bases unmatched to any gene: 18. Germline lookup yields CDR1 SGHRS and CDR2 YFSETQ. The whole variable domain, remainder taken from reference TRBV5-1 and TRBJ2-1, is KAGVTQTPRYLIKTRGQQVTLSCSPISGHRSVSWYQQTPGQGLQFLFEYFSETQRNKGNFPGRFSGRQFSNSRSEMNVSTLELGDSALYLCASSPSGAAGGLRYNEQFFGPGTRLTVL.

The chain uses TRBV5-1 and TRBJ1-1, with 10 bases matching TRBD1. V shed 5 bases and J 5 bases; nucleotides not matched to a gene: 6. CDR1 is SGHRS and CDR2 is YFSETQ in the germline V gene. This CDR3 is built from 14 residues. CDR3 loop: CASSAGTGVTEAFF. CDR3 nucleotides: TGCGCCAGCAGTGCCGGGACAGGGGTTACTGAAGCTTTCTTT.

The gene calls are TRBV28 and TRBJ2-7; 11 positions match TRBD1. Germline assignment: CDR1 MDHEN and CDR2 SYDVKM. The junction had 6 bases not matched to a gene; V was cut back by 2 bases and J by 3 bases. The CDR3 has 16 amino acids. The CDR3 DNA reads TGTGCCAGCAGTTTAAGGAGTGGGACAGGGGGCTACGAGCAGTACTTC. It yields the protein CASSLRSGTGGYEQYF.

The chain links TRBV30 to TRBJ1-5; tentatively, D is TRBD1 (6 bases). The CDR3 has 14 residues. CDR1 and CDR2 from the germline V gene are GTSNPN and SVGIG (reference sequence). With 4 bases removed from V and 4 bases from J, the gap between germline ends came to 14 bases. The CDR3 region is CAWNRTVQNQPQHF. DNA of the CDR3: TGTGCCTGGAACCGGACAGTTCAAAATCAGCCCCAGCATTTT.

The V gene is TRBV4-2, the J gene TRBJ2-4, with TRBD1 identical over 7 bases. Per germline, CDR1 LGHNA and CDR2 YNFKEQ. This CDR3 spans 16 amino acids. Trimming took 4 bases from V and 5 from J; bases not matched to a gene: 11. This CDR3 is CASSPGRGQGENIQYF. In DNA form, the CDR3 reads TGTGCCAGCAGCCCAGGTCGAGGGCAGGGGGAAAACATTCAGTACTTC.

This clone has only a few counts. The chain recombines TRBV27 with TRBJ2-3; maybe TRBD2 (6 bases). CDR1 is MNHEY, CDR2 SMNVEV, per germline (reference sequence). V gave up 7 bases and J gave up 4 bases, with 18 bases separating them. This CDR3 is 15 amino acids long. The CDR3 DNA sequence: TGTGCCAGCACGAGGAGGGCAGGAGGGGCAGATACGCAGTATTTT. Amino acids: CASTRRAGGADTQYF.

J is TRBJ1-1 and V is TRBV5-1; 8 bases match TRBD1. CDR1 and CDR2 (germline): SGHRS, YFSETQ. The CDR3 runs to 13 residues. The V segment lost 2 bases and the J segment 8 bases; nucleotides outside the gene matches: 5. The CDR3 reads CASSFGTGVEAFF. In nucleotides, the CDR3 is TGCGCCAGCAGCTTCGGGACAGGAGTCGAAGCTTTCTTT.